This passage covers 4 T cell receptor beta chains from one sample sequenced in a study of brain T cells in children with intractable seizures (dated by TCRdb to about 2021). The time point label on this specimen signifies: blood from clinic visit 5 months post-surgery; TSC patient then seizure free. The library was built by means of the immunoSEQ multiplex PCR assay. In its TCRdb copy, this immuneACCESS table keeps in-frame sequences only and misses some clones. Where compared with another copy, unresolved V genes explain less than half of these, and the others have no known cause. Here the sample has hundreds of thousands of clones; roughly 93% occur a single time. 5.7% of the sample is taken by the ten largest. The input for sequencing was peripheral blood, taken less than 6 months after surgery. These receptor sequences come from a boy in the first two years of life with tuberous sclerosis and intractable seizures.

V gene TRBV19 combines with J gene TRBJ2-1; D not certain. Germline V lookup: CDR1 LNHDA, CDR2 SQIVND (reference sequence). Deletions cut 4 bases from V and 5 bases from J, with 18 bases between. This CDR3 is built from 16 residues. CDR3 nucleotide sequence: TGTGCCAGTAGTACCCGGATCCTCCGGGCCCACAATGAGCAGTTCTTC. Its translation is CASSTRILRAHNEQFF.

This clone was found a few times. CDR3 in DNA: TGTGCCAGCAGCTCACGGTCCGTTAGCGAGCAGTACTTC. This sequence encodes CASSSRSVSEQYF. The chain combines TRBV7-9 with TRBJ2-7; D unresolved. The germline V gene encodes CDR1 SEHNR and CDR2 FQNEAQ (reference sequence). The CDR3 has 13 amino acids. V shed 4 bases and J shed 6 bases, with 13 bases lying between them.

The chain joins TRBV11-2 to TRBJ2-7; D not resolved. V shed 3 bases and J shed 0 bases, with 6 bases lying between them. Germline V gene lookup returns CDR1 SGHAT and CDR2 FQNNGV. The CDR3 contains 13 residues. The CDR3 DNA is TGTGCCAGCAGCTTCGGCAGCTCCTACGAGCAGTACTTC. It encodes CASSFGSSYEQYF.

This chain connects TRBV11-3 to TRBJ2-1, with TRBD2 identical over 14 bases. The CDR3 contains 16 residues. The V gene's germline CDR1 is SGHNT and CDR2 YENEEA. J lost 6 bases, V lost 4 bases, and 5 bases had no gene match. DNA of the CDR3: TGTGCCAGCAGCTCCCCGACTAGCGGGGGGGCCAATGAGCAGTTCTTC. Translation gives CASSSPTSGGANEQFF. The full variable domain, with the rest looked up from reference TRBV11-3 and TRBJ2-1, is EAGVVQSPRYKIIEKKQPVAFWCNPISGHNTLYWYLQNLGQGPELLIRYENEEAVDDSQLPKDRFSAERLKGVDSTLKIQPAELGDSAVYLCASSSPTSGGANEQFFGPGTRLTVL.